The clone carrying this T cell receptor beta chain was recorded only once. Its antigen is as yet unknown. This sample is drawn from a study of T cell responses to AZD1222 COVID-19 vaccine. Findings and caveats of the study: Per reports, nearly half of all spike-specific TCRs target regions that are unmutated in variants. Receipt of two AZD1222 doses was followed by a rise in Spike-specific TCR breadth and depth.

Clones were sequenced by immunoSEQ multiplex PCR, and TCRdb holds only the in-frame ones, with some missing. The table has 100,000 or so clones, roughly 87% seen once; the top ten hold approximately 17%. This CDR3 contains 15 residues. Germline trimming cut 4 bases from V and 3 bases from J; bases unmatched to any gene: 6. Germline lookup yields CDR1 KGHDR and CDR2 SFDVKD. The TCR originated in an adult in good health. J is TRBJ2-7 and V is TRBV24-1; the match to TRBD1 covers 9 bases. This material consisted of peripheral blood, taken on day 0 of AZD1222 vaccination. The CDR3 loop is CATSDPGQGNYEQYF. The CDR3 coding sequence is TGTGCCACCAGTGACCCGGGACAGGGCAACTACGAGCAGTACTTC.